The 27 T cell receptor beta chains below all came from one sample that was sequenced in a study of blood T cells in healthy people across ages. A second about 7 to 12 cycle PCR used barcoded and J-beta primers. In TCRdb, the 5' RACE reads were re-called with MiXCR into one record per CDR3 protein. Among about 970,000 distinct CDR3 sequences listed, just over 50% were seen once. The sample comprised blood. All receptors come from a woman in her sixties or seventies in good health.

The chain carries TRBV11-2 and TRBJ2-1; 15 bases map to TRBD2. This CDR3 region has 17 residues. J gave up 6 bases and V 4 bases, and 7 bases lay outside the gene matches. The germline CDR1 and CDR2 sequences are SGHAT and FQNNGV. CDR3 nucleotides: TGTGCCAGCAGCTCCGGACTAGCGGGAGGGTTAGGCAATGAGCAGTTCTTC. Translating gives CASSSGLAGGLGNEQFF.

J is TRBJ2-7 and V is TRBV29-1; D is perhaps TRBD1 or TRBD2 (5 bases each). This CDR3 has 13 residues. Trimming left V 4 bases short and J 1 base short, with 11 bases between. CDR1 and CDR2 (germline): SQVTM, ANQGSEA. CDR3 sequence: CSVGGSPSYEQYF. The CDR3 DNA reads TGCAGCGTTGGGGGGTCCCCATCCTACGAGCAGTACTTC.

This clonotype was seen more than once but under ten times. The CDR3 DNA is TGCAGTGCCCCGCTAGCGAATGAGCAGTTCTTC. Protein product: CSAPLANEQFF. The chain is built from TRBV20-1 and TRBJ2-1; D perhaps matches TRBD2 (6 bases). V lost 6 bases and J 7 bases, leaving 10 bases between the germline ends. Germline values: CDR1 DFQATT, CDR2 SNEGSKA (reference sequence). This CDR3 region has 11 residues.

This clonotype was seen a single time. In nucleotides, the CDR3 is TGCAGTGCTAGTAGCCACCTAGGGTGGAAAAGGGTAGAGACCCAGTACTTC. This translates into CSASSHLGWKRVETQYF. V usage is TRBV20-1 and J usage is TRBJ2-7; no reliable D call. The last part of the DNA fits TRBJ2-5 better; the J call may be wrong. The length of the CDR3 is 17 residues. From germline, CDR1 is DFQATT and CDR2 SNEGSKA (reference sequence).

The genes are TRBV6-6 and TRBJ2-2; no clear D. V was trimmed by 2 bases and J by 0 bases, leaving 10 bases between them. Germline CDR1 MNHNY, CDR2 SVGAGI (reference sequence). This CDR3 contains 16 residues. CDR3 sequence reads: CASSYVQTSNTGELFF. The DNA for the CDR3 is TGTGCCAGCAGTTACGTCCAGACATCGAACACCGGGGAGCTGTTTTTT.

This clonotype turned up a few times. CDR3 sequence: CASSQDPPRQLLYEQYF. CDR3 sequence (DNA): TGCGCCAGCAGCCAAGATCCCCCCCGACAGTTGCTCTACGAGCAGTACTTC. The J gene is TRBJ2-7, the V gene TRBV4-1; perhaps TRBD1 as D (5 bases). Germline-derived CDR1 and CDR2 are MGHRA and YSYEKL. Trimming took off 0 bases at V and 3 bases at J, with 18 bases between the two ends. This CDR3 contains 17 residues.

This rearrangement joins TRBV30 to TRBJ1-5; D is uncertain. Between the trimmed V and J ends, which lost 1 base and 0 bases, there was a span of 7 bases. Germline V gene lookup returns CDR1 GTSNPN and CDR2 SVGIG (reference sequence). The CDR3 runs 14 residues. The CDR3 nucleotides are TGTGCCTGGAGTGGCGGGTATAGCAATCAGCCCCAGCATTTT. Translated, it gives CAWSGGYSNQPQHF.

This clonotype was seen once. At one end, the junction sequence differs from germline, possibly due to a read error. This chain uses TRBV2 with TRBJ2-7; D gene ambiguous. Looked up from germline, CDR1 is SNHLY and CDR2 is FYNNEI. This CDR3 region has 13 residues. This CDR3 reads CASRPRSFDEQYF. The CDR3 bases are TGTGCCAGCAGGCCCCGGAGTTTCGACGAACAGTACTTC.

The chain combines TRBV27 with TRBJ2-1; the D gene is possibly TRBD1 (5 bases). CDR1 is MNHEY and CDR2 is SMNVEV in the germline V gene (reference sequence). The CDR3 is 15 amino acids. V was shortened by 4 bases and J by 0 bases, with 10 bases between the two germline ends. The CDR3 DNA reads as TGTGCCAGCAGTTCAGGGTTTAGCTCCTACAATGAGCAGTTCTTC. This codes for CASSSGFSSYNEQFF.

The chain uses TRBV25-1 and TRBJ2-1; maybe TRBD2 (5 bases). The V gene's germline CDR1 is MGHDK and CDR2 SYGVNS. Trimming stripped 2 bases from V and 7 bases from J, with 21 bases between. The CDR3 is 17 amino acids. CDR3 loop: CASSEPTRETIGNEQFF. CDR3 in DNA: TGTGCCAGCAGTGAACCTACACGGGAAACAATAGGAAATGAGCAGTTCTTC.

This clonotype was seen repeatedly, ten times or more. The rearrangement links TRBV7-8 to TRBJ2-1; 7 bases match TRBD2. Germline loops: CDR1 SGHVS, CDR2 FQNEAQ. V was clipped by 2 bases and J by 10 bases; unmatched bases: 8. The CDR3 has 14 amino acids. The CDR3 loop is CASSLRWGGSEQFF. The CDR3 DNA is TGTGCCAGCAGCTTAAGGTGGGGAGGGAGCGAGCAGTTCTTC.

This clonotype has a handful of counts. This chain joins TRBV28 and TRBJ2-5; D might be TRBD1 or TRBD2, each matching 5 bases. Germline V lookup: CDR1 MDHEN, CDR2 SYDVKM. Trimming took 5 bases from V and 4 from J, leaving 17 bases between them. This CDR3 is 15 amino acids long. The CDR3 is CASSPRGAFLETQYF. In DNA, the CDR3 is TGTGCCAGCAGTCCTCGAGGGGCGTTTTTAGAGACCCAGTACTTC.

Comments on this clonotype: A much larger clone differs from this one at a single base, so this may be a read error. The V and J genes are TRBV3-1 and TRBJ1-2, with D tentatively TRBD1 (5 bases). V was shortened by 2 bases and J by 2 bases, with 6 bases between the two germline ends. This CDR3 is 13 amino acids long. Germline values: CDR1 LGHDT, CDR2 YNNKEL (reference sequence). CDR3 sequence: CASSQPGNYGYTF. The CDR3 DNA reads TGTGCCAGCAGCCAACCAGGGAACTATGGCTACACCTTC.

This clonotype was picked up a small number of times. CDR3: CASSLRTGVNQPQHF. The CDR3 nucleotides read TGTGCCAGCAGCCTACGGACAGGGGTCAATCAGCCCCAGCATTTT. The J gene is TRBJ1-5, the V gene TRBV3-1; 9 positions match TRBD1. This CDR3 spans 15 amino acids. CDR1 is LGHDT, CDR2 YNNKEL, per germline (reference sequence). J gave up 3 bases and V 4 bases, and 4 bases lay outside the gene matches.

Note on this clonotype: One end of the junction does not line up with germline, which may come from a read error. The chain carries TRBV7-9 and TRBJ2-7, with D maybe TRBD1 (5 bases). In germline, CDR1 is SEHNR, CDR2 FQNEAQ (reference sequence). The CDR3 sequence is 13 residues long. The CDR3 region has the DNA TGTGCCAGAAGCTTATCCCAGGGTTACGAGCAGTACTTC. It specifies CARSLSQGYEQYF.

This clonotype was seen a few times. The rearrangement links TRBV11-2 to TRBJ2-3; 7 bases line up with TRBD1. Per germline, CDR1 SGHAT and CDR2 FQNNGV. V was clipped by 5 bases and J by 1 base; unmatched bases: 6. CDR3 size: 15 residues. The CDR3 loop is CASSHRQGGTDTQYF. CDR3 sequence (DNA): TGTGCCAGCAGCCACCGACAGGGTGGCACAGATACGCAGTATTTT. Filled out from reference TRBV11-2 and TRBJ2-3, the complete variable domain reads EAGVAQSPRYKIIEKRQSVAFWCNPISGHATLYWYQQILGQGPKLLIQFQNNGVVDDSQLPKDRFSAERLKGVDSTLKIQPAKLEDSAVYLCASSHRQGGTDTQYFGPGTRLTVL.

V gene TRBV28 combines with J gene TRBJ2-7; D gene uncertain. V shed 6 bases and J shed 5 bases, with 8 bases lying between them. Germline-derived CDR1 and CDR2 are MDHEN and SYDVKM. This CDR3 contains 11 residues. CDR3 loop: CASSSYHEQYF. DNA for the CDR3: TGTGCCAGCAGCTCGTATCACGAGCAGTACTTC.

This chain uses TRBV27 with TRBJ2-3, with 9 nucleotides matching TRBD2. The germline CDR1 and CDR2 sequences are MNHEY and SMNVEV (reference sequence). Trimming removed 3 bases from V and 5 bases from J; junction bases left unmatched: 9. The CDR3 is made up of 16 amino acids. The CDR3 region has the DNA TGTGCCAGCAGTTTCCCGACTAGCGGCCATGGAGATACGCAGTATTTT. It translates to CASSFPTSGHGDTQYF.

The CDR3 loop is CASRPSWASSGRKDIQYF. CDR3 sequence (DNA): TGTGCCAGCAGACCCTCCTGGGCTTCGTCGGGACGGAAAGACATTCAGTACTTC. The chain couples TRBV28 to TRBJ2-4, with D possibly called TRBD1 or TRBD2 (5 bases each). Trimming cost V 6 bases and J 8 bases, with 29 bases left between them. This CDR3 has 18 amino acids. Per the germline V gene, CDR1 is MDHEN and CDR2 is SYDVKM.

This clonotype was detected a few times. The chain employs TRBV6-5 and TRBJ1-2, with D hard to call. The CDR3 consists of 14 residues. V lost 6 bases to trimming and J lost 0 bases, with 11 bases between them. Germline CDR1 MNHEY, CDR2 SVGAGI. The CDR3 nucleotides read TGTGCCAGCAGCCCCGGCGTAGCTAACTATGGCTACACCTTC. Its protein product is CASSPGVANYGYTF.

This chain uses TRBV11-2 with TRBJ2-4; D is perhaps TRBD2 (6 bases). The ends were cut back, 0 bases at V and 0 bases at J, with 15 bases in the middle. Germline values: CDR1 SGHAT, CDR2 FQNNGV. The CDR3 length is 18 residues. CDR3 amino acids: CASSLDPLLALAKNIQYF. In DNA, the CDR3 is TGTGCCAGCAGCTTAGATCCTTTGCTAGCGCTAGCCAAAAACATTCAGTACTTC.

The chain recombines TRBV12-3 or TRBV12-4 with TRBJ2-5; 7 bases line up with TRBD1. This CDR3 spans 14 amino acids. V lost 6 bases and J lost 11; bases outside the gene matches: 15. The CDR3 DNA follows: TGTGCCAGCAGAAAACAGGGGTCCCAGCGGAGGCAGTACTTC. Its translation is CASRKQGSQRRQYF.

This chain joins TRBV2 and TRBJ2-1, with unresolved D. V shed 0 bases and J shed 10 bases, with 10 bases lying between them. CDR3 length: 13 amino acids. Looked up from germline, CDR1 is SNHLY and CDR2 is FYNNEI. The CDR3 sequence is CASSEAKVREQFF. In DNA, the CDR3 is TGTGCCAGCAGTGAAGCCAAGGTGCGGGAGCAGTTCTTC.

The V gene is TRBV20-1, the J gene TRBJ1-6; possibly TRBD1 for D (5 bases). The CDR3 contains 13 residues. V was shortened by 5 bases and J by 7 bases, with 12 bases between the two germline ends. The germline CDR1 and CDR2 sequences are DFQATT and SNEGSKA (reference sequence). The CDR3 region has the DNA TGCAGTGCTCCTACGGGGGAAAATTCACCCCTCCACTTT. This gives the protein CSAPTGENSPLHF.

This clonotype was seen only a few times. The V and J genes are TRBV7-2 and TRBJ2-4, with TRBD1 as a possible D gene (5 bases). This CDR3 is 17 amino acids long. With 5 bases removed from V and 1 base from J, the gap between germline ends came to 18 bases. CDR1 is SGHTA, CDR2 FQGNSA, per germline. CDR3 loop: CASSVGGAGIAKNIQYF. CDR3 DNA sequence: TGTGCCAGCAGCGTTGGTGGGGCAGGTATTGCCAAAAACATTCAGTACTTC.

This clonotype has more than one count but fewer than ten. This rearrangement joins TRBV4-1 to TRBJ1-4, with no clear D. The CDR3 has 14 residues. V dropped 2 bases and J dropped 6 bases, with 10 bases sitting between them. Per germline, CDR1 MGHRA and CDR2 YSYEKL. The CDR3 sequence is CASSQPTKDEKLFF. CDR3 DNA sequence: TGCGCCAGCAGCCAACCCACTAAGGATGAAAAACTGTTTTTT.

In its sample, this clonotype was seen a few times. CDR3 nucleotides: TGCAGTGCTAGTTCTGCGGGAGTGTACGAGCAGTACTTC. It translates to CSASSAGVYEQYF. The rearrangement joins TRBV20-1 to TRBJ2-7, with 7 nucleotides matching TRBD2. V shed 3 bases, J shed 4 bases, and the junction held 6 bases outside the gene matches. Germline V gene lookup returns CDR1 DFQATT and CDR2 SNEGSKA (reference sequence). The CDR3 is 13 residues long.